The present entry profiles one TCR beta chain with its context. Its antigen is as yet unknown. These data belong to a study of PD-1 blockade in mismatch repair-deficient tumors. In the study overall: All were previously treated, progressing patients with approximately 11 mismatch repair-deficient cancer types.

Germline V CDR1 and CDR2: SGHRS, YFSETQ. CDR3 length: 16 amino acids. Trimming at V came to 0 bases and at J to 3 bases, leaving 5 bases not matched to a gene. TCRdb's copy holds only in-frame clones and misses some; the assay was immunoSEQ multiplex PCR. Of 30,000 to 40,000 clones listed, 65% to 85% are singletons. Study-wide results and caveats: After pembrolizumab, tumor-resident clones rose rapidly, then generally contracted before radiologic responses.

The clonotype was recovered from an adult with mismatch repair-deficient cancer. Sequenced material: PBMCs, taken roughly 6 weeks after starting pembrolizumab. V and J are TRBV5-1 and TRBJ2-1; 8 bases are shared with TRBD2. The CDR3 DNA reads TGCGCCAGCAGCTTGGACGGGAGGGGATTCTACAATGAGCAGTTCTTC. Encoded protein: CASSLDGRGFYNEQFF.